Following are 32 T cell receptor beta chains from one sample sequenced in a study of prognosis after radiotherapy for stage I lung cancer. Genomic DNA yielded TCR beta CDR3, amplified by two-round multiplex PCR. First-round PCR amplification was performed with primers specific to each TRBV and TRBJ gene. TCRdb re-called the multiplex PCR reads with MiXCR, one entry per CDR3 protein. The data contain around 19,000 distinct CDR3 sequences, roughly 53% of them singletons. This material consisted of PBMCs, taken before or after stereotactic body radiation therapy (not recorded which). These receptors originate from a donor aged 50 or older with non-small cell lung cancer.

Comment on this clonotype: Given a much more abundant clone one base away, this may be a read error. The chain recombines TRBV6-2 or TRBV6-3 with TRBJ2-5; 11 bases line up with TRBD1. The CDR3 runs 15 residues. Germline V gene data show CDR1 as MNHEY and CDR2 as SVGEGT. This chain's CDR3 is CAGSTGQGARETQYF. The CDR3, as DNA: TGTGCCGGCAGTACCGGACAGGGGGCGAGAGAGACCCAGTACTTC.

The rearrangement links TRBV11-2 to TRBJ2-7, with D possibly TRBD2 on 6 matching bases. V lost 4 bases and J lost 3, with 10 bases in between. This CDR3 is built from 13 residues. Per the germline V gene, CDR1 is SGHAT and CDR2 is FQNNGV. In DNA form, the CDR3 reads TGTGCCAGCAGCTCCTGGGAGGACTACGAGCAGTACTTC. Amino acid sequence: CASSSWEDYEQYF.

The chain couples TRBV7-6 to TRBJ1-1, with TRBD1 matching over 8 bases. The CDR3 covers 15 residues. Per the germline V gene, CDR1 is SGHVS and CDR2 is FNYEAQ. The ends lost 4 bases at V and 1 base at J; junction bases unmatched: 5. Here the CDR3 reads CASSSTGVGNTEAFF. In DNA, the CDR3 is TGTGCCAGCAGCTCGACAGGGGTAGGGAACACTGAAGCTTTCTTT.

This chain joins TRBV6-2 or TRBV6-3 and TRBJ2-3; 7 positions match TRBD2. The J segment lost 1 base and the V segment lost 6 bases, leaving 10 bases of the junction unmatched. CDR1 is MNHEY and CDR2 is SVGEGT in the germline V gene. The CDR3 extends over 16 amino acids. In DNA form, the CDR3 reads TGTGCCAGCAGGGGCCTAGCGGCAGGGTGCACAGATACGCAGTATTTT. Translated: CASRGLAAGCTDTQYF.

Notes on this clonotype: The junction departs from the called germline gene at one end, perhaps through a read error. The rearrangement links TRBV6-4 to TRBJ2-7; 8 positions match TRBD1. Germline assignment: CDR1 MRHNA and CDR2 SNTAGT. There are 15 residues in the CDR3. The CDR3 sequence is CAISAPGQESYEQYF. CDR3 sequence (DNA): TGTGCCATCAGTGCTCCGGGACAGGAGTCCTACGAGCAGTACTTC.

Many counts were recorded for this clonotype. V is TRBV19 and J is TRBJ2-7, with 7 bases lining up with TRBD1. J gave up 0 bases and V 5 bases, and 7 bases lay outside the gene matches. CDR1 and CDR2 (germline): LNHDA, SQIVND (reference sequence). The CDR3 contains 15 residues. CDR3 amino acids: CASSRQGDGSYEQYF. Here the CDR3 DNA reads TGTGCCAGTAGTCGACAGGGTGATGGCTCCTACGAGCAGTACTTC.

This clonotype was counted a few times. An end of the junction differs from the germline gene, which may be a read error. The rearrangement links TRBV15 to TRBJ1-4, with 7 bases identical to TRBD1. The V gene's germline CDR1 is LNHNV and CDR2 YYDKDF (reference sequence). The CDR3 has 16 amino acids. The CDR3 reads CATSRGSTGTDENLFF. The CDR3, as DNA: TGTGCCACCAGCAGAGGTTCGACAGGGACGGACGAAAACCTGTTTTTT.

V usage is TRBV28 and J usage is TRBJ1-6; TRBD1 matches 7 bases. The V gene end was trimmed by 8 bases and the J gene end by 7 bases; junction bases not matched to a gene: 5. The CDR3 has 13 residues. Looked up from germline, CDR1 is MDHEN and CDR2 is SYDVKM. The CDR3 loop reads CASQQGLNSPLHF. CDR3 DNA sequence: TGTGCCAGCCAACAGGGGTTGAATTCACCCCTCCACTTT.

This clonotype has at least ten counts. V gene TRBV10-2 combines with J gene TRBJ2-6, with 7 bases matching TRBD2. Germline CDR1 reads WSHSY; CDR2 reads SAAADI. The CDR3 is 17 amino acids. V trimming: 5 bases; J trimming: 0 bases; junction bases outside the gene matches: 7. CDR3 nucleotide sequence: TGCGCCAGCAGTAAGACTAGCCCGCGCTCTGGGGCCAACGTCCTGACTTTC. As protein: CASSKTSPRSGANVLTF.

This clonotype was counted many times. J is TRBJ1-1 and V is TRBV12-3 or TRBV12-4; D not certain. The CDR3 consists of 15 residues. Trimming stripped 4 bases from V and 1 base from J, with 13 bases between. The CDR3 region is CASSSLWTGNTEAFF. The CDR3 nucleotides are TGTGCCAGCAGTTCCCTCTGGACGGGGAACACTGAAGCTTTCTTT.

Comments on this clonotype: The germline gene is not matched at one end of the junction; a read error may be the cause. The rearrangement links TRBV11-3 to TRBJ2-7; TRBD2 might be the D (5 bases). CDR1 is SGHNT, CDR2 YENEEA, per germline. The CDR3 covers 17 residues. CDR3 in DNA: TGTGCCAGCATCTTAGGAGGTGGGTTTCAGATCCACTACGAGCAGTACTTC. This translates into CASILGGGFQIHYEQYF.

This clonotype came up many times. No conserved phenylalanine or tryptophan ends this CDR3, so it is likely a read error. No DNA is shown, since the ends of the CDR3 on it are uncertain; the CDR3 is the one TCRdb lists. The chain is built from TRBV3-1 and TRBJ2-7. The CDR3 has 10 residues if both end residues are counted. Germline loops: CDR1 LGHDT, CDR2 YNNKEL (reference sequence). The CDR3 sequence: CASSRTQITP.

On this clonotype: It differs at one base from a far larger clone, so likely a read error. The chain joins TRBV6-8 to TRBJ2-1, with D uncertain. Germline values: CDR1 MNHGY, CDR2 SAAAGT. Deletions cut 3 bases from V and 6 bases from J, with 21 bases between. The CDR3 contains 17 residues. The CDR3 DNA is TGTGCCAGCAGTTATTCGGTAGGCCCGGATGGCGTCAATGAGCAGTTCTTC. As protein: CASSYSVGPDGVNEQFF.

This clonotype was picked up many times. The rearrangement joins TRBV25-1 to TRBJ1-1; no definite D call. The CDR3 is 13 amino acids. In germline, CDR1 is MGHDK, CDR2 SYGVNS. Trimming took off 6 bases at V and 0 bases at J, with 8 bases between the two ends. CDR3 DNA: TGTGCCAGCAGAAGGGCCATGAACACTGAAGCTTTCTTT. Its translation: CASRRAMNTEAFF.

Ten or more counts support this clonotype. A much larger clone sits a single nucleotide away, making a read error possible. The chain couples TRBV6-1 to TRBJ1-3; D gene unclear. CDR1 and CDR2 from the germline V gene are MNHNS and SASEGT. Trimming left V 6 bases short and J 3 bases short, with 18 bases between. The CDR3 has 16 residues. The CDR3 DNA sequence: TGTGCCAGCAGACCAGACGGTAGAGCTGATGGAAACACCATATATTTT. Amino acid sequence: CASRPDGRADGNTIYF.

This clonotype was seen a handful of times. The gene calls are TRBV11-2 and TRBJ2-7, with a weak D call TRBD2 (6 bases). Germline values: CDR1 SGHAT, CDR2 FQNNGV. Trimming left V 0 bases short and J 7 bases short, with 10 bases between. The CDR3 spans 13 residues. CDR3 in DNA: TGTGCCAGCAGCTTAGATGGGGCGGGGGAGCAGTACTTC. It yields the protein CASSLDGAGEQYF.

The rearrangement links TRBV27 to TRBJ2-7; 8 bases map to TRBD2. V was clipped by 5 bases and J by 3 bases; unmatched bases: 9. CDR3 size: 15 residues. Germline V gene data show CDR1 as MNHEY and CDR2 as SMNVEV (reference sequence). The CDR3 nucleotides are TGTGCCAGCAGTGTATACGGGGGGGGGGGCTACGAGCAGTACTTC. Translating gives CASSVYGGGGYEQYF.

This chain uses TRBV24-1 with TRBJ2-1, with 9 bases identical to TRBD1. CDR3 length: 16 amino acids. Trimming at V came to 3 bases and at J to 6 bases, leaving 8 bases not matched to a gene. CDR1 is KGHDR, CDR2 SFDVKD, per germline. The CDR3 coding sequence is TGTGCCACCAGTGATCTCCGGACAGGGGTTTTCAATGAGCAGTTCTTC. Translation: CATSDLRTGVFNEQFF.

The chain links TRBV5-8 to TRBJ1-2; 8 bases are shared with TRBD1. V shed 0 bases, J shed 7 bases, and the junction held 5 bases outside the gene matches. Germline CDR1 reads SGHTS; CDR2 reads YDEGEE. The CDR3 is 14 amino acids. The CDR3 spells CASSLVTGGLGYTF. The CDR3 DNA reads TGTGCCAGCAGCTTGGTTACAGGGGGTCTTGGCTACACCTTC.

This clonotype has ten or more counts. The rearrangement uses TRBV5-1 and TRBJ1-3; D not resolved. The V and J ends lost 0 bases and 3 bases respectively, with 4 bases between them. Germline-derived CDR1 and CDR2 are SGHRS and YFSETQ. CDR3 length: 13 amino acids. This CDR3 reads CASSLDNGNTIYF. Written as DNA, the CDR3 is TGCGCCAGCAGCTTGGACAATGGAAACACCATATATTTT.

As to this clonotype: This is likely an artifact of a read error, given a far larger clone one base away. The rearrangement uses TRBV6-8 and TRBJ1-2, with D possibly being TRBD1 (5 bases). The CDR3 extends over 8 amino acids. In germline, CDR1 is MNHGY, CDR2 SAAAGT. The CDR3 sequence is CASSGAVF. CDR3 bases: TGTGCCAGCAGTGGGGCCGTCTTC.

The table lists this clonotype with many counts. The CDR3 reads CAWSRWDRNTEAFF. CDR3 coding DNA: TGTGCCTGGAGTAGATGGGACAGGAACACTGAAGCTTTCTTT. This chain uses TRBV30 with TRBJ1-1; TRBD1 matches at 7 bases. With 2 bases clipped from V and 1 base from J, the junction kept 4 bases outside the gene matches. The CDR3 covers 14 residues. CDR1 and CDR2 (germline): GTSNPN, SVGIG (reference sequence). Looking up the rest from reference TRBV30 and TRBJ1-1 gives the full variable domain: SQTIHQWPATLVQPVGSPLSLECTVEGTSNPNLYWYRQAAGRGLQLLFYSVGIGQISSEVPQNLSASRPQDRQFILSSKKLLLSDSGFYLCAWSRWDRNTEAFFGQGTRLTVV.

This clonotype was detected ten times or more. The chain combines TRBV28 with TRBJ1-1; D call uncertain. The V and J ends lost 3 bases and 1 base respectively, with 9 bases between them. In germline, CDR1 is MDHEN, CDR2 SYDVKM. The length of the CDR3 is 14 residues. Here the CDR3 reads CASSLVGKNTEAFF. The CDR3 DNA reads as TGTGCCAGCAGTTTGGTCGGAAAGAACACTGAAGCTTTCTTT.

This clonotype has a count of ten or more. The rearrangement joins TRBV7-3 to TRBJ1-5; TRBD1 matches 7 bases. Germline V gene data show CDR1 as SGHTA and CDR2 as FQGTGA. CDR3 length: 17 amino acids. The V and J ends lost 1 base and 4 bases, in that order; junction bases with no gene match: 10. The CDR3 nucleotides are TGTGCCAGCAGCTTAATATCGAGGGGACAGAGGAATCAGCCCCAGCATTTT. Residues: CASSLISRGQRNQPQHF.

This clonotype was observed many times. The chain couples TRBV20-1 to TRBJ1-6; 10 bases are shared with TRBD1. Per the germline V gene, CDR1 is DFQATT and CDR2 is SNEGSKA (reference sequence). V shed 8 bases, J shed 7 bases, and the junction held 2 bases outside the gene matches. This CDR3 is 12 amino acids long. The CDR3 loop reads CSTDRGNSPLHF. Here the CDR3 DNA reads TGCAGTACGGACAGGGGGAATTCACCCCTCCACTTT.

Worth noting for this clonotype: A read error is possible here, since a much larger clone lies one base away. This chain joins TRBV6-2 or TRBV6-3 and TRBJ2-1; 11 nucleotides line up with TRBD1. The CDR3 runs to 16 residues. Germline assignment: CDR1 MNHEY and CDR2 SVGEGT. Unmatched junction bases numbered 9, after V lost 5 bases and J lost 6 bases. CDR3 amino acids: CASSLSDRGLINEQFF. In DNA form, the CDR3 reads TGTGCCAGCAGTCTCTCGGACAGGGGGCTGATCAATGAGCAGTTCTTC.

This clonotype was picked up many times. The CDR3 sequence is CASSHTGLAGPYEQYF. CDR3 coding DNA: TGTGCCAGCAGTCATACCGGACTAGCGGGCCCCTACGAGCAGTACTTC. J is TRBJ2-7 and V is TRBV6-1; TRBD2 matches 11 bases. V lost 5 bases to trimming and J lost 2 bases; unmatched junction nucleotides: 8. Per germline, CDR1 MNHNS and CDR2 SASEGT. The CDR3 length is 16 residues.

This clonotype was detected a few times. This could be a read error, since a much larger clone is one nucleotide away. V is TRBV29-1 and J is TRBJ2-1; D remains ambiguous. Per germline, CDR1 SQVTM and CDR2 ANQGSEA. The CDR3 runs to 14 residues. The V end lost 4 bases, the J end lost 3 bases, and 13 bases lay between the germline ends. The CDR3 nucleotides read TGCAGCGTTGTGCCATTGGGGTACTACAATGAGCAGTTCTTC. This translates into CSVVPLGYYNEQFF.

The chain employs TRBV6-1 and TRBJ2-3, with D possibly TRBD2 on 5 matching bases. Looked up from germline, CDR1 is MNHNS and CDR2 is SASEGT. V lost 7 bases and J lost 12, with 20 bases in between. This CDR3 spans 13 amino acids. The DNA for the CDR3 is TGTGCCAGCAATCCGACGGGGAAAGGTACTCAGTATTTT. Protein: CASNPTGKGTQYF.

This clonotype was observed many times. The rearrangement joins TRBV9 to TRBJ2-3; 8 nucleotides line up with TRBD2. This CDR3 spans 16 amino acids. Germline V gives CDR1 SGDLS, CDR2 YYNGEE. Trimming cost V 3 bases and J 4 bases; bases outside gene matches: 10. CDR3 amino acids: CASSARAGEEADTQYF. Written as DNA, the CDR3 is TGTGCCAGCAGCGCCAGAGCGGGAGAAGAGGCAGATACGCAGTATTTT.

This clonotype occurred many times. The chain combines TRBV2 with TRBJ1-2, with 8 bases lining up with TRBD1. Trimming cost V 2 bases and J 1 base; bases outside gene matches: 9. The germline V gene encodes CDR1 SNHLY and CDR2 FYNNEI. This CDR3 is built from 17 residues. The CDR3 DNA reads TGTGCCAGCAGTGAATCAACCCGTGGACAGGGTAACTATGGCTACACCTTC. It specifies CASSESTRGQGNYGYTF.

Note on this clonotype: Since a far larger clone is one base different, this is likely a read error. The chain combines TRBV6-9 with TRBJ2-2, with 13 bases matching TRBD2. The V segment lost 6 bases and the J segment 5 bases; nucleotides outside the gene matches: 6. Per germline, CDR1 MNHGY and CDR2 SVAAGI. This CDR3 has 16 amino acids. The CDR3 region is CASRSQTSGRTGELFF. CDR3 bases: TGTGCCAGCAGGTCACAGACTAGCGGGAGGACCGGGGAGCTGTTTTTT.